These 12 T cell receptor beta chains were all obtained from the same sample, sequenced in a study of CD8+CD57+ T cells in acquired aplastic anemia. CD8+CD57+ cell expansion, shown by flow cytometry, had occurred in the patients selected for sequencing. Profiling of TCR beta VDJ combinations and CDR3 sequences used genomic DNA as template. MiXCR was run by TCRdb on the reads, yielding one entry per CDR3 protein. The table lists hundreds of thousands of distinct CDR3 sequences, over 25% of them singletons, with under 0.95% in the top ten. Material for sequencing was sorted CD4+, CD8+, or CD8+CD57+ T cells (not recorded which) from PBMCs. The receptor set was obtained from a human donor with aplastic anemia.

In regard to this clonotype: Just one base apart from a much larger clone, this may be a read error. This chain joins TRBV6-1 and TRBJ2-7; tentative D call: TRBD1 (6 bases). This CDR3 contains 14 residues. The V gene lost 6 bases and the J gene lost 5 bases, with 17 bases spanning the gap. Germline V lookup: CDR1 MNHNS, CDR2 SASEGT. CDR3 loop: CASSVQGNGHEQYF. DNA for the CDR3: TGTGCCAGCAGCGTACAGGGAAATGGGCACGAGCAGTACTTC.

The sample holds one count of this clonotype. The J gene is TRBJ2-7, the V gene TRBV19, with D tentatively TRBD1 (5 bases). The CDR3 length is 13 residues. Trimming cost V 10 bases and J 0 bases, with 13 bases left between them. The V gene's germline CDR1 is LNHDA and CDR2 SQIVND (reference sequence). The CDR3 DNA sequence: TGTGCCACTTCAGACAGTATCTCCTACGAGCAGTACTTC. Translated, it gives CATSDSISYEQYF.

The chain recombines TRBV2 with TRBJ1-1, with D perhaps matching TRBD1 (5 bases). The CDR3 length is 14 residues. V was cut by 7 bases and J by 5 bases, with 17 bases left in between. CDR1 and CDR2 (germline): SNHLY, FYNNEI. The CDR3 is CASNVDGGWTEAFF. The DNA of the CDR3 is TGTGCCAGCAATGTTGACGGGGGGTGGACTGAAGCTTTCTTT.

The table lists this clonotype with many counts. The chain uses TRBV5-6 and TRBJ1-5; D is undetermined. V was shortened by 3 bases and J by 3 bases, with 4 bases between the two germline ends. CDR1 and CDR2 (germline): SGHDT, YYEEEE. The CDR3 spans 12 residues. CDR3 sequence: CASSSANQPQHF. DNA for the CDR3: TGTGCCAGCAGCTCAGCCAATCAGCCCCAGCATTTT.

Ten or more counts support this clonotype. The chain has TRBV10-3 and TRBJ1-1; tentative D call: TRBD1 (5 bases). Germline assignment: CDR1 ENHRY and CDR2 SYGVKD. CDR3 length equals 16 residues. Trimming took off 3 bases at V and 4 bases at J, with 18 bases between the two ends. The CDR3 nucleotides are TGTGCCATCAGTGATGAGGGGCGGGCCCGGGGCACTGAAGCTTTCTTT. Residues: CAISDEGRARGTEAFF.

This clonotype was detected many times. The chain carries TRBV24-1 and TRBJ2-7; 9 nucleotides agree with TRBD1. The CDR3 runs 14 residues. Germline V gene sequence: CDR1 KGHDR, CDR2 SFDVKD. V lost 6 bases and J lost 3; bases outside the gene matches: 5. The CDR3 DNA reads as TGTGCCACCAGTCGGGACAGGGTTCTCTACGAGCAGTACTTC. This sequence encodes CATSRDRVLYEQYF.

The genes are TRBV12-3 or TRBV12-4 and TRBJ2-3; 9 nucleotides align to TRBD2. The V segment lost 5 bases and the J segment 1 base; nucleotides outside the gene matches: 1. The CDR3 sequence is 14 residues long. The CDR3 nucleotides are TGTGCCAGCAGTCCTAGCGGGGGCACAGATACGCAGTATTTT. It encodes CASSPSGGTDTQYF.

This clonotype was picked up many times. The rearrangement links TRBV15 to TRBJ1-6; D is uncertain. The germline V gene has CDR1 LNHNV and CDR2 YYDKDF (reference sequence). CDR3 length equals 13 residues. V was trimmed by 0 bases and J by 13 bases, leaving 10 bases between them. The DNA of the CDR3 is TGTGCCACCAGCAGAGATGGGGTCGTCCCCCTCCACTTT. It is translated as CATSRDGVVPLHF.

This clonotype was seen a handful of times. The chain recombines TRBV19 with TRBJ1-5; 11 positions agree with TRBD1. Germline CDR1 LNHDA, CDR2 SQIVND (reference sequence). The CDR3 sequence is 15 residues long. The ends lost 7 bases at V and 9 bases at J; junction bases unmatched: 11. The CDR3 bases are TGTGCCAGTAACCCGGGACAGGGGGAATTACGGCCCCAGCATTTT. Its translation: CASNPGQGELRPQHF.

This clonotype was recorded only once. V usage is TRBV14 and J usage is TRBJ1-6; tentatively, D is TRBD1 (6 bases). Trimming pared 4 bases from V and 7 bases from J, leaving 11 bases between. The CDR3 sequence is 14 residues long. Germline assignment: CDR1 SGHDN and CDR2 FVKESK. The CDR3 sequence: CASSRQVVNSPLHF. The CDR3 coding sequence is TGTGCCAGCAGCCGACAGGTCGTGAATTCACCCCTCCACTTT.

Only a few counts were recorded for this clonotype. The chain employs TRBV19 and TRBJ1-1, with a possible D match to TRBD1 (6 bases). CDR3 length equals 15 residues. The ends were cut back, 6 bases at V and 2 bases at J, with 16 bases in the middle. CDR1 is LNHDA, CDR2 SQIVND, per germline (reference sequence). The CDR3 nucleotides are TGTGCCAGTAGCCCGTGGGGGCGGTTCAACACTGAAGCTTTCTTT. Encoded protein: CASSPWGRFNTEAFF. The entire variable domain, with the rest obtained from reference TRBV19 and TRBJ1-1, is as follows: DGGITQSPKYLFRKEGQNVTLSCEQNLNHDAMYWYRQDPGQGLRLIYYSQIVNDFQKGDIAEGYSVSREKKESFPLTVTSAQKNPTAFYLCASSPWGRFNTEAFFGQGTRLTVV.

Only a few counts were recorded for this clonotype. The chain joins TRBV4-2 to TRBJ1-2; D unresolved. This CDR3 spans 14 amino acids. CDR1 and CDR2 from the germline V gene are LGHNA and YNFKEQ. Trimming took 0 bases from V and 2 from J, leaving 7 bases between them. Written as DNA, the CDR3 is TGTGCCAGCAGCCAAGAAGGAGAAAACTATGGCTACACCTTC. It codes for CASSQEGENYGYTF.